This is a list of T cell receptor beta chains from one sample in a study of blood T cell repertoires in COVID-19. Profiled with immunoSEQ multiplex PCR; TCRdb holds only in-frame clones, not every one. This sample has roughly 200,000 clones, with over 75% found just once. The sequencing sample was made of peripheral blood. These receptors all stem from a woman aged 40 to 50 who had recovered from COVID-19. Both conserved end residues are part of each CDR3. Fields, in order: clone size, J gene, V gene, D gene, CDR3 length, CDR3 DNA, CDR3 protein. D genes are given only for firm matches. Not every row has a clone size; where given, it reads once, few, many or a size class.

clone_size: NA; j_call: TRBJ2-5; v_call: TRBV14; d_call: NA; cdr3_length: 15; cdr3_nt: TGTGCCAGCAGCCACCTACAGGTGGGCCAAGAGACCCAGTACTTC; cdr3_aa: CASSHLQVGQETQYF
clone_size: NA; j_call: TRBJ1-5; v_call: TRBV28; d_call: NA; cdr3_length: 12; cdr3_nt: TGTGCCAGCAGTGACGGGGGTCAGCCCCAGCATTTT; cdr3_aa: CASSDGGQPQHF
clone_size: NA; j_call: TRBJ2-7; v_call: TRBV3-1/TRBV3-2; d_call: TRBD2; cdr3_length: 16; cdr3_nt: TGTGCCAGCAGCCCGGGGACTAGCGGGAGAACCTACGAGCAGTACTTC; cdr3_aa: CASSPGTSGRTYEQYF
clone_size: few; j_call: TRBJ1-1; v_call: TRBV18; d_call: TRBD1; cdr3_length: 19; cdr3_nt: TGTGCCAGCTCACGGAGGCAGGGGACAGGAATAAATCAGAACACTGAAGCTTTCTTT; cdr3_aa: CASSRRQGTGINQNTEAFF
clone_size: NA; j_call: TRBJ1-1; v_call: TRBV18; d_call: TRBD1; cdr3_length: 16; cdr3_nt: TGTGCCAGCTCACCATCTTTAGGACAGGTCGTCACTGAAGCTTTCTTT; cdr3_aa: CASSPSLGQVVTEAFF
clone_size: NA; j_call: TRBJ1-1; v_call: TRBV14; d_call: NA; cdr3_length: 15; cdr3_nt: TGTGCCAGCAGCCGAGCCTGGGGGCCGAACACTGAAGCTTTCTTT; cdr3_aa: CASSRAWGPNTEAFF
clone_size: NA; j_call: TRBJ2-1; v_call: TRBV5-6; d_call: TRBD1; cdr3_length: 14; cdr3_nt: TGTGCCAGCAGCTTGGTGGACAGGGGAAATGAGCAGTTCTTC; cdr3_aa: CASSLVDRGNEQFF
clone_size: NA; j_call: TRBJ2-1; v_call: TRBV3-1/TRBV3-2; d_call: TRBD2; cdr3_length: 15; cdr3_nt: TGTGCCAGCAATAAACGGGGGGAGGGCATAAACGAGCAGTTCTTC; cdr3_aa: CASNKRGEGINEQFF
clone_size: once; j_call: TRBJ1-2; v_call: TRBV10-1; d_call: TRBD1; cdr3_length: 14; cdr3_nt: TGCGCCAGCAGGTGGGGGGGACAGGGTCATGGCTACACCTTC; cdr3_aa: CASRWGGQGHGYTF
clone_size: NA; j_call: TRBJ2-3; v_call: TRBV6-1; d_call: TRBD1; cdr3_length: 16; cdr3_nt: TGTGCCAGCAGTGAACAGGGGGCGCGATTCACAGATACGCAGTATTTT; cdr3_aa: CASSEQGARFTDTQYF
clone_size: NA; j_call: TRBJ1-2; v_call: TRBV12-3/TRBV12-4; d_call: TRBD1; cdr3_length: 13; cdr3_nt: TGTGCCAGCAGTTCGGGACAGGGGTATGGCTACACCTTC; cdr3_aa: CASSSGQGYGYTF
clone_size: NA; j_call: TRBJ2-7; v_call: TRBV6-2/TRBV6-3; d_call: TRBD1; cdr3_length: 16; cdr3_nt: TGTGCCAGCAGCGGACGAGCCGGGACAGGGTTCTACGAGCAGTACTTC; cdr3_aa: CASSGRAGTGFYEQYF
clone_size: NA; j_call: TRBJ1-4; v_call: TRBV5-1; d_call: NA; cdr3_length: 15; cdr3_nt: TGCGCCAGCAGCCTAACAGGAACGACTAATGAAAAACTGTTTTTT; cdr3_aa: CASSLTGTTNEKLFF
clone_size: NA; j_call: TRBJ2-6; v_call: TRBV7-9; d_call: NA; cdr3_length: 15; cdr3_nt: TGTGCCAGCAGTTCACACAGCTCTGGGGCCAACGTCCTGACTTTC; cdr3_aa: CASSSHSSGANVLTF
clone_size: NA; j_call: TRBJ2-4; v_call: TRBV15; d_call: NA; cdr3_length: 14; cdr3_nt: TGTGCCACCACCCCCGGTCAGGGAGGAAACATTCAGTACTTC; cdr3_aa: CATTPGQGGNIQYF
clone_size: NA; j_call: TRBJ2-3; v_call: TRBV3-1/TRBV3-2; d_call: TRBD2; cdr3_length: 16; cdr3_nt: TGTGCCAGCAGCCAAGCCTCACTAGCGGGAGCAGATACGCAGTATTTT; cdr3_aa: CASSQASLAGADTQYF
clone_size: NA; j_call: TRBJ2-5; v_call: TRBV7-8; d_call: TRBD2; cdr3_length: 14; cdr3_nt: TGTGCCAGCAGCCTTACTAGCGGCGGAGAGACCCAGTACTTC; cdr3_aa: CASSLTSGGETQYF
clone_size: NA; j_call: TRBJ2-3; v_call: TRBV10-3; d_call: TRBD1; cdr3_length: 17; cdr3_nt: TGTGCCATCAGGCAACGGTTTAGGGGGCTTGGGACAGATACGCAGTATTTT; cdr3_aa: CAIRQRFRGLGTDTQYF
clone_size: NA; j_call: TRBJ2-5; v_call: TRBV19; d_call: NA; cdr3_length: 13; cdr3_nt: TGTGCCAGTAGCACGGGACTCCAAGAGACCCAGTACTTC; cdr3_aa: CASSTGLQETQYF
clone_size: NA; j_call: TRBJ1-5; v_call: TRBV19; d_call: NA; cdr3_length: 14; cdr3_nt: TGTGCCAGTACCGAGGGACTGAGCAATCAGCCCCAGCATTTT; cdr3_aa: CASTEGLSNQPQHF
clone_size: few; j_call: TRBJ2-3; v_call: TRBV5-4; d_call: TRBD2; cdr3_length: 14; cdr3_nt: TGTGCCAGCCGGGCAGGGACTACATCAGATACGCAGTATTTT; cdr3_aa: CASRAGTTSDTQYF
clone_size: NA; j_call: TRBJ1-1; v_call: TRBV27; d_call: NA; cdr3_length: 14; cdr3_nt: TGTGCCAGCAGTTCCATCACGGCAGGGGTTGAAGCTTTCTTT; cdr3_aa: CASSSITAGVEAFF
clone_size: NA; j_call: TRBJ2-5; v_call: TRBV2; d_call: TRBD2; cdr3_length: 16; cdr3_nt: TGTGCCAGCAGTGACATGGCGGGAGGGCCCGGAGAGACCCAGTACTTC; cdr3_aa: CASSDMAGGPGETQYF
clone_size: NA; j_call: TRBJ2-1; v_call: TRBV12-5; d_call: TRBD1; cdr3_length: 13; cdr3_nt: TGTGCTAGTGGTTGGGGACAGGGGAGGGAGCAGTTCTTC; cdr3_aa: CASGWGQGREQFF